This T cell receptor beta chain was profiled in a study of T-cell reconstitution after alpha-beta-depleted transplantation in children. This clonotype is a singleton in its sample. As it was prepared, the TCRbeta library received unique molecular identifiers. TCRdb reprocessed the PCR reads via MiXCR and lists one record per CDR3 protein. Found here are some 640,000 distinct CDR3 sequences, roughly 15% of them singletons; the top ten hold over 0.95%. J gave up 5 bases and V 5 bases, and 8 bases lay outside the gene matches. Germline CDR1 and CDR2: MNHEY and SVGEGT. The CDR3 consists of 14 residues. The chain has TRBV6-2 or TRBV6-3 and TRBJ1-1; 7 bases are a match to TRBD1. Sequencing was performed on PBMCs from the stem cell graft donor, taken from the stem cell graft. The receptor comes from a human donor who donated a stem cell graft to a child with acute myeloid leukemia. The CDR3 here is CASSLDREATEAFF. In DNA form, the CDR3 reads TGTGCCAGCAGTCTTGACAGGGAGGCAACTGAAGCTTTCTTT.